One and the same sample provided the 9 T cell receptor beta chains below, sequenced in a study of somatic mutations in cytotoxic T cells in rheumatoid arthritis. The data were produced by immunoSEQ multiplex PCR, yet TCRdb's version contains in-frame clones alone and is incomplete. Of approximately 20,000 clones in the sample, roughly four fifths were seen once. Sequencing was done on a sample of CD8+ T cells sorted from blood. Receptors originate from a man between 18 and 35 years old with rheumatoid arthritis.

V gene TRBV10-1 combines with J gene TRBJ1-1, with D unresolved. Germline CDR1 WNHNN, CDR2 SYGVQD (reference sequence). This CDR3 has 14 amino acids. Trimming removed 7 bases from V and 1 base from J, with 13 bases in between. The CDR3 sequence: CASTPTDQNTEAFF. In DNA form, the CDR3 reads TGCGCCAGCACCCCGACTGATCAGAACACTGAAGCTTTCTTT.

Only one count was recorded for this clone. J is TRBJ1-1 and V is TRBV6-6, with D maybe TRBD1 (6 bases). CDR1 and CDR2 (germline): MNHNY, SVGAGI (reference sequence). Deletions cut 2 bases from V and 4 bases from J, with 14 bases between. This CDR3 spans 15 amino acids. The CDR3 DNA sequence: TGTGCCAGCAGTTACGGGCAAATAGGGGGCACTGAAGCTTTCTTT. Protein sequence: CASSYGQIGGTEAFF.

This chain uses TRBV5-1 with TRBJ2-5; TRBD1 agrees at 8 bases. The J segment lost 5 bases and the V segment lost 0 bases, leaving 9 bases of the junction unmatched. Germline-derived CDR1 and CDR2 are SGHRS and YFSETQ. This CDR3 is 16 amino acids long. The CDR3 here is CASSLEGQGLVETQYF. The CDR3 coding sequence is TGCGCCAGCAGCTTGGAAGGACAGGGACTTGTGGAGACCCAGTACTTC. The complete variable domain, with remaining parts taken from reference TRBV5-1 and TRBJ2-5, reads KAGVTQTPRYLIKTRGQQVTLSCSPISGHRSVSWYQQTPGQGLQFLFEYFSETQRNKGNFPGRFSGRQFSNSRSEMNVSTLELGDSALYLCASSLEGQGLVETQYFGPGTRLLVL.

J is TRBJ1-2 and V is TRBV5-8; TRBD1 matches 7 bases. This CDR3 has 15 residues. Trimming took 3 bases from V and 4 from J; bases not matched to a gene: 9. Per the germline V gene, CDR1 is SGHTS and CDR2 is YDEGEE. CDR3 loop: CASSYGQANSYGYTF. The CDR3 nucleotides read TGTGCCAGCAGCTATGGACAGGCTAATTCCTATGGCTACACCTTC.

This clone was detected only once. The CDR3 DNA reads as TGTGCCAGCAGCCCCGGACAGGGGGCTGAAGGCTACACCTTC. This encodes CASSPGQGAEGYTF. V and J are TRBV7-9 and TRBJ1-2, with 11 bases aligning to TRBD1. V lost 5 bases and J lost 8; bases outside the gene matches: 7. The CDR3 runs 14 residues. Per the germline V gene, CDR1 is SEHNR and CDR2 is FQNEAQ (reference sequence). The variable domain in full, completed from reference TRBV7-9 and TRBJ1-2, reads DTGVSQNPRHKITKRGQNVTFRCDPISEHNRLYWYRQTLGQGPEFLTYFQNEAQLEKSRLLSDRFSAERPKGSFSTLEIQRTEQGDSAMYLCASSPGQGAEGYTFGSGTRLTVV.

The chain couples TRBV14 to TRBJ1-2, with D unresolved. Germline assignment: CDR1 SGHDN and CDR2 FVKESK. Trimming cost V 1 base and J 0 bases, with 9 bases left between them. The CDR3 is 15 amino acids. The chain's CDR3 is CASSQVASTNYGYTF. The CDR3 DNA follows: TGTGCCAGCAGCCAAGTTGCCAGCACTAACTATGGCTACACCTTC.

The V gene is TRBV21-1, the J gene TRBJ2-7. TRBV21-1 is classified as a pseudogene. The CDR3 totals 17 residues. The CDR3 DNA sequence: TGTGCCAGCAGCAAAGAGCGGGACAGATCTCGTCCCTACGAGCAGTACTTC. Its protein product is CASSKERDRSRPYEQYF.

CDR3 protein: CASSQDPRATNTGELFF. Written as DNA, the CDR3 is TGCGCCAGCAGCCAAGATCCCAGGGCTACGAACACCGGGGAGCTGTTTTTT. The V call is TRBV4-1, the J call TRBJ2-2; possibly TRBD1 for D (5 bases). Germline CDR1 MGHRA, CDR2 YSYEKL. V was trimmed by 0 bases and J by 0 bases, leaving 11 bases between them. The CDR3 is 17 amino acids.

This chain links TRBV30 with TRBJ1-1; possibly TRBD1 for D (5 bases). Germline CDR1 reads GTSNPN; CDR2 reads SVGIG (reference sequence). The CDR3 extends over 12 amino acids. The V end lost 1 base, the J end lost 8 bases, and 11 bases lay between the germline ends. CDR3 DNA sequence: TGTGCCTGGAGTGAGGTGGGACTAGAAGCTTTCTTT. It yields the protein CAWSEVGLEAFF.